These 23 T cell receptor beta chains were sequenced from one sample in a study of PD-1 blockade in classical Hodgkin lymphoma. TCRdb keeps only in-frame clones here, not all; method: immunoSEQ multiplex PCR. The top ten hold 9.4% of the sample, which has 90,000 to 100,000 clones, around 80% seen once. Indicated time point: cycle 4 day 1 (C4D1), after about 6 weeks of nivolumab. Relapse was seen in all patients after autologous stem cell transplantation, and brentuximab vedotin exposure was variable. The sequences come from peripheral blood mononuclear cells (PBMCs), collected before the fourth cycle of nivolumab. Every receptor here comes from a human donor with classical Hodgkin lymphoma.

This clone was counted only a few times. V gene TRBV27 combines with J gene TRBJ2-3; a possible D gene is TRBD2 (6 bases). Germline CDR1 is MNHEY and CDR2 is SMNVEV (reference sequence). The CDR3 has 16 amino acids. The ends were cut back, 6 bases at V and 0 bases at J, with 16 bases in the middle. CDR3 sequence: CASSQLWGESTDTQYF. The CDR3 DNA is TGTGCCAGCAGCCAACTGTGGGGGGAGAGCACAGATACGCAGTATTTT.

The chain is built from TRBV29-1 and TRBJ2-7; tentatively, D is TRBD1 or TRBD2 (6 bases each). The length of the CDR3 is 15 residues. V was pared by 4 bases and J by 6 bases, with 22 bases between. Germline V gene sequence: CDR1 SQVTM, CDR2 ANQGSEA. CDR3 sequence: CSVVRSTGPGVEQYF. Written as DNA, the CDR3 is TGCAGCGTTGTTAGAAGTACAGGGCCGGGGGTCGAGCAGTACTTC.

The chain employs TRBV28 and TRBJ2-7, with TRBD2 matching 15 bases. The CDR3 is 15 amino acids. Germline V gene lookup returns CDR1 MDHEN and CDR2 SYDVKM. J gave up 3 bases and V 6 bases, and 3 bases lay outside the gene matches. CDR3 sequence (DNA): TGTGCCAGCAGGGGGGGACTAGCGGGAGGCTACGAGCAGTACTTC. Its protein product is CASRGGLAGGYEQYF.

The rearrangement uses TRBV9 and TRBJ1-2; 7 positions agree with TRBD1. There are 13 residues in the CDR3. V trimming: 0 bases; J trimming: 7 bases; junction bases outside the gene matches: 3. Germline V CDR1 and CDR2: SGDLS, YYNGEE. CDR3: CASSVVNRGGYTF. DNA of the CDR3: TGTGCCAGCAGCGTAGTCAACAGGGGTGGCTACACCTTC.

The chain uses TRBV19 and TRBJ1-5, with 7 bases identical to TRBD1. The CDR3 loop spans 13 amino acids. The V segment lost 5 bases and the J segment 6 bases; nucleotides outside the gene matches: 4. CDR1 is LNHDA and CDR2 is SQIVND in the germline V gene (reference sequence). The CDR3 protein is CASSAGGTQPQHF. CDR3 nucleotides: TGTGCCAGTAGTGCAGGGGGTACTCAGCCCCAGCATTTT.

The rearrangement joins TRBV7-9 to TRBJ1-2, with D possibly TRBD1 on 6 matching bases. Trimming removed 2 bases at V and 3 bases at J, with 10 bases between. The CDR3 has 14 residues. Germline lookup yields CDR1 SEHNR and CDR2 FQNEAQ (reference sequence). The CDR3 spells CASSLTGRHYGYTF. The CDR3 DNA reads as TGTGCCAGCAGCTTAACAGGGAGACACTATGGCTACACCTTC.

The chain recombines TRBV7-8 with TRBJ1-1; D ambiguous. Trimming left V 10 bases short and J 0 bases short, with 24 bases between. The CDR3 runs to 17 residues. CDR1 is SGHVS, CDR2 FQNEAQ, per germline. CDR3 in DNA: TGTGCCACCGGGAGGAACATTCAACGAGCAGTGAACACTGAAGCTTTCTTT. Protein: CATGRNIQRAVNTEAFF.

This sequence joins TRBV5-1 and TRBJ2-2, with D possibly matching TRBD1 (5 bases). V shed 4 bases and J shed 3 bases, with 10 bases lying between them. From germline, CDR1 is SGHRS and CDR2 YFSETQ. The CDR3 is 14 residues long. CDR3 loop: CASSGHRDTGELFF. The CDR3 DNA reads as TGCGCCAGCAGCGGACACCGCGACACCGGGGAGCTGTTTTTT.

The chain is built from TRBV10-3 and TRBJ1-2; D ambiguous. The CDR3 totals 13 residues. CDR1 is ENHRY and CDR2 is SYGVKD in the germline V gene. V lost 1 base and J 6 bases, leaving 9 bases between the germline ends. DNA for the CDR3: TGTGCCATCAGTGAGTATTCGAGAGATGGCTACACCTTC. Its protein product is CAISEYSRDGYTF.

This clone was observed a handful of times. This chain uses TRBV29-1 with TRBJ2-1; TRBD2 matches 12 bases. Germline V gene lookup returns CDR1 SQVTM and CDR2 ANQGSEA. The CDR3 has 13 residues. V lost 8 bases and J lost 8; bases outside the gene matches: 7. CDR3 protein: CSFRLAGVYEQFF. The CDR3 nucleotides read TGCAGCTTCAGACTAGCGGGAGTCTATGAGCAGTTCTTC.

This sequence joins TRBV28 and TRBJ2-2; 12 bases are a match to TRBD2. CDR3 length equals 17 residues. V lost 5 bases to trimming and J lost 4 bases; unmatched junction nucleotides: 8. Germline V gene data show CDR1 as MDHEN and CDR2 as SYDVKM. The CDR3: CASSLRTSGRFTGELFF. DNA for the CDR3: TGTGCCAGCAGTCTCCGAACTAGCGGGAGGTTCACCGGGGAGCTGTTTTTT.

V and J are TRBV27 and TRBJ1-2, with 10 nucleotides matching TRBD1. Germline lookup yields CDR1 MNHEY and CDR2 SMNVEV (reference sequence). This CDR3 spans 15 amino acids. The V gene end was trimmed by 4 bases and the J gene end by 4 bases; junction bases not matched to a gene: 6. Written as DNA, the CDR3 is TGTGCCAGCAGTTCCTACCGGGACAGGGGCTATGGCTACACCTTC. It encodes CASSSYRDRGYGYTF.

The count of this clone is one. The chain couples TRBV7-2 to TRBJ2-7; D gene ambiguous. With 5 bases removed from V and 2 bases from J, the gap between germline ends came to 4 bases. CDR1 and CDR2 (germline): SGHTA, FQGNSA. The CDR3 length is 11 residues. The CDR3 DNA reads TGTGCCAGCAGCCCGGCCTACGAGCAGTACTTC. This encodes CASSPAYEQYF.

V usage is TRBV6-5 and J usage is TRBJ1-3, with a possible D match to TRBD1 (5 bases). This CDR3 has 15 residues. CDR1 is MNHEY, CDR2 SVGAGI, per germline. Between the trimmed V and J ends, which lost 6 bases and 4 bases, there was a span of 16 bases. The CDR3 DNA sequence: TGTGCCAGCAGCCCCTGGGGCGCCTTCGGAAACACCATATATTTT. Translating it yields CASSPWGAFGNTIYF.

This chain uses TRBV28 with TRBJ1-1, with 9 bases that match TRBD1. V lost 4 bases, J lost 1 base, and 4 bases stayed unmatched. The germline V gene encodes CDR1 MDHEN and CDR2 SYDVKM. The CDR3 length is 15 residues. The CDR3 sequence is CASSSPGQGNTEAFF. The CDR3 nucleotides read TGTGCCAGCAGTTCCCCGGGACAGGGGAACACTGAAGCTTTCTTT.

This clone has a single count. The gene calls are TRBV4-2 and TRBJ1-1; D unresolved. CDR1 LGHNA and CDR2 YNFKEQ come from the germline V gene. This CDR3 region has 14 residues. Between the trimmed V and J ends, which lost 0 bases and 1 base, there was a span of 6 bases. The CDR3 loop is CASSQDGGNTEAFF. CDR3 bases: TGTGCCAGCAGCCAAGATGGAGGGAACACTGAAGCTTTCTTT.

The rearrangement uses TRBV5-1 and TRBJ2-7, with 10 bases fitting TRBD2. CDR1 is SGHRS and CDR2 is YFSETQ in the germline V gene. This CDR3 region has 15 residues. The junction had 5 bases not matched to a gene; V was cut back by 0 bases and J by 5 bases. The CDR3 reads CASSLGTSGVHEQYF. The CDR3 nucleotides are TGCGCCAGCAGCTTGGGTACTAGCGGGGTCCACGAGCAGTACTTC.

The chain employs TRBV5-6 and TRBJ1-2; D unresolved. The germline V and J ends were trimmed by 2 bases and 2 bases, with 10 bases remaining between them. The CDR3 covers 14 residues. CDR1 is SGHDT, CDR2 YYEEEE, per germline. The CDR3 DNA is TGTGCCAGCAGCTTACCGGGAGCGAACTATGGCTACACCTTC. Encoded protein: CASSLPGANYGYTF.

The V call is TRBV6-6, the J call TRBJ1-6; 9 positions match TRBD1. The V gene end was trimmed by 4 bases and the J gene end by 7 bases; junction bases not matched to a gene: 2. The CDR3 is made up of 14 amino acids. Per germline, CDR1 MNHNY and CDR2 SVGAGI (reference sequence). Here the CDR3 DNA reads TGTGCCAGCAGTTCGACAGGGGGGAATTCACCCCTCCACTTT. Translated: CASSSTGGNSPLHF.

The V call is TRBV9, the J call TRBJ1-2; D remains ambiguous. This CDR3 is 13 amino acids long. With 2 bases removed from V and 0 bases from J, the gap between germline ends came to 5 bases. Germline assignment: CDR1 SGDLS and CDR2 YYNGEE. The CDR3 region has the DNA TGTGCCAGCAGCGTCGATGCTAACTATGGCTACACCTTC. Protein product: CASSVDANYGYTF.

The CDR3 protein is CASSFPKQGASFSGNTIYF. The CDR3 bases are TGTGCCAGCAGCTTCCCAAAACAGGGGGCCTCCTTCTCTGGAAACACCATATATTTT. The chain employs TRBV2 and TRBJ1-3, with 9 bases matching TRBD1. V gave up 6 bases and J gave up 0 bases; unmatched junction bases: 15. The CDR3 sequence is 19 residues long. CDR1 is SNHLY and CDR2 is FYNNEI in the germline V gene.

This clone has only one observation. The rearrangement uses TRBV11-2 and TRBJ2-3; 9 bases agree with TRBD2. Germline V CDR1 and CDR2: SGHAT, FQNNGV. J lost 4 bases, V lost 5 bases, and 4 bases had no gene match. The CDR3 loop spans 14 amino acids. The CDR3 nucleotides are TGTGCCAGCAGCCCCTGGACTAGCGCAGATACGCAGTATTTT. Its translation is CASSPWTSADTQYF.

This chain links TRBV7-2 with TRBJ1-1; 7 positions match TRBD1. Germline V lookup: CDR1 SGHTA, CDR2 FQGNSA. The CDR3 runs 14 residues. Trimming at V came to 5 bases and at J to 11 bases, leaving 14 bases not matched to a gene. The CDR3 sequence is CASSPRIGTVIAFF. As DNA, the CDR3 is TGTGCCAGCAGCCCGAGAATAGGGACAGTCATTGCTTTCTTT. The full variable domain, its missing parts supplied by reference TRBV7-2 and TRBJ1-1, is GAGVSQSPSNKVTEKGKDVELRCDPISGHTALYWYRQSLGQGLEFLIYFQGNSAPDKSGLPSDRFSAERTGGSVSTLTIQRTQQEDSAVYLCASSPRIGTVIAFFGQGTRLTVV.